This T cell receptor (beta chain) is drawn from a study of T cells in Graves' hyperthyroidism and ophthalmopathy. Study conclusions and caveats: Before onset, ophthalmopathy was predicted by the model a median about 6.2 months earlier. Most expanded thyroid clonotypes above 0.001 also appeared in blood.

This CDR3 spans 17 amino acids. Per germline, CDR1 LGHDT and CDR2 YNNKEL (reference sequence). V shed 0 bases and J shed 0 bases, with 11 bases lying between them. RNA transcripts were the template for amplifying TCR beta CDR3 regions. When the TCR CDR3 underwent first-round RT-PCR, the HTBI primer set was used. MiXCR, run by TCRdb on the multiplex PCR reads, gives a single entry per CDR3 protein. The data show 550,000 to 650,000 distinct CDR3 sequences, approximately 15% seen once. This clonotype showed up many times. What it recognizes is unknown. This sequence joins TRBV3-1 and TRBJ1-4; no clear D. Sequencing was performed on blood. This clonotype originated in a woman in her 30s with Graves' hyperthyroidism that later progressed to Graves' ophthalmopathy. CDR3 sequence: CASSQDPAGTTNEKLFF. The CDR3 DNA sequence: TGTGCCAGCAGCCAAGATCCGGCCGGAACAACTAATGAAAAACTGTTTTTT. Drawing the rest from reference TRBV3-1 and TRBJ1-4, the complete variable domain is DTAVSQTPKYLVTQMGNDKSIKCEQNLGHDTMYWYKQDSKKFLKIMFSYNNKELIINETVPNRFSPKSPDKAHLNLHINSLELGDSAVYFCASSQDPAGTTNEKLFFGSGTQLSVL.